The clone carrying this T cell receptor (beta chain) was detected once. The target antigen is unknown. The sample belongs to a study of cytomegalovirus exposure and HLA in healthy donors. Study results and caveats: It was likely that a cluster of highly shared sequence variants was a sequencing artifact. HLA allele associations emerged for some 16,000 TCR beta sequences in a later analysis, at 0.05 false discovery rate.

The PCR made use of 60 Vbeta and 13 Jbeta primers. Only in-frame clones appear in the TCRdb table, and some are missing; sequencing was by immunoSEQ multiplex PCR. The sample yields 210,000 or so clones, approximately 90% seen once. Healthy bone marrow donors made up the donor group. The V gene's germline CDR1 is GTSNPN and CDR2 SVGIG (reference sequence). The ends lost 2 bases at V and 8 bases at J; junction bases unmatched: 13. This CDR3 has 16 residues. The V gene is TRBV30, the J gene TRBJ2-1, with TRBD2 matching 9 bases. The sample taken for sequencing was PBMCs. The clonotype was recovered from a woman aged 18-29 years in good health and CMV-seronegative. Here the CDR3 reads CAWSRIPAGGVDEQFF. The CDR3 DNA follows: TGTGCCTGGAGTAGGATCCCAGCGGGAGGAGTAGATGAGCAGTTCTTC. Filled out from reference TRBV30 and TRBJ2-1, the complete variable domain reads SQTIHQWPATLVQPVGSPLSLECTVEGTSNPNLYWYRQAAGRGLQLLFYSVGIGQISSEVPQNLSASRPQDRQFILSSKKLLLSDSGFYLCAWSRIPAGGVDEQFFGPGTRLTVL.